Given below is one T cell receptor (beta chain) in context. CDR1 is SGHRS and CDR2 is YFSETQ in the germline V gene. The CDR3 is 12 residues long. V was pared by 5 bases and J by 10 bases, with 13 bases between. The sample originates from a study of Ad26.COV2.S vaccination and SARS-CoV-2 variants. As for treatment: roughly 19 received Ad26.COV2.S at low or high dose, single or two shots; about 5 received placebo; per-sample allocation not given. Samples analyzed were those drawn on day 63 after the first vaccine or placebo injection. Repertoires were generated with immunoSEQ multiplex PCR, while TCRdb's copy carries only in-frame clones and drops some. The sample has roughly 420,000 clones; roughly 88% are singletons.

The source material was peripheral blood, sampled in a trial of Ad26.COV2.S vaccine versus placebo. The chain is built from TRBV5-1 and TRBJ2-1; no reliable D call. The source is a person between 18 and 65 years old who received the Ad26.COV2.S COVID-19 vaccine or a placebo. The CDR3 spells CASRRMVGEQFF. The CDR3 DNA reads as TGCGCCAGCAGGCGTATGGTAGGAGAGCAGTTCTTC.